This T cell receptor beta chain appears in the sequencing data of a study of blood T cell repertoires in COVID-19. Background on the study: PBMCs, B-cell-depleted T cells, or T cells were the source of the cDNA or gDNA that made up the material.

In the authors' workflow: Nucleated cell counts were estimated from reference gene primer amplification. Repertoires were generated with immunoSEQ multiplex PCR, while TCRdb's copy carries only in-frame clones and drops some. The DNA gave D and trimming, while V, J and clone size come from that table. This table holds around 130,000 clones, 84% found once. The CDR3 sequence is 14 residues long. Germline V CDR1 and CDR2: LNHDA, SQIVND (reference sequence). Trimming removed 6 bases from V and 2 bases from J, with 12 bases in between. The source is a human donor in a cohort sampled during active COVID-19. The chain couples TRBV19 to TRBJ2-3, with D tentatively TRBD1 (6 bases). Sequencing was performed on peripheral blood. The CDR3 bases are TGTGCCAGTAGCTACCGGGACAACACAGATACGCAGTATTTT. Protein product: CASSYRDNTDTQYF.